The 13 T cell receptor beta chains below all came from one sample that was sequenced in a study of identical twins. Via MiXCR, TCRdb re-called the 5' RACE reads, giving one row per CDR3 protein. The table has approximately 670,000 distinct CDR3 sequences, 5.5% to 6.5% seen once. Sequenced input: naive T cells sorted from blood. These TCRs come from a young man in good health.

This chain uses TRBV20-1 with TRBJ2-3, with 9 bases fitting TRBD2. The CDR3 spans 16 residues. Germline V gives CDR1 DFQATT, CDR2 SNEGSKA (reference sequence). After removal of 6 bases from V and 2 bases from J, the junction contained 12 bases not matched to a gene. The DNA of the CDR3 is TGCAGTGCCTCACGCTGGCGGGAGGGCCACACAGATACGCAGTATTTT. Translating it yields CSASRWREGHTDTQYF.

Points on this clonotype: This may stem from a read error, because a much larger clone lies one nucleotide away. This chain connects TRBV5-1 to TRBJ2-2; 9 nucleotides line up with TRBD2. The CDR3 runs to 15 residues. The germline V gene encodes CDR1 SGHRS and CDR2 YFSETQ. The ends lost 6 bases at V and 4 bases at J; junction bases unmatched: 7. The CDR3 loop reads CASIAGTSTTGELFF. CDR3 nucleotides: TGCGCCAGCATCGCCGGGACTAGCACCACCGGGGAGCTGTTTTTT.

This clonotype was seen more than once but under ten times. The gene calls are TRBV28 and TRBJ2-1; 8 positions match TRBD2. CDR3 length: 16 residues. CDR1 and CDR2 (germline): MDHEN, SYDVKM. The V segment lost 1 base and the J segment 8 bases; nucleotides outside the gene matches: 10. The CDR3 loop reads CASSLSMSGSQDEQFF. CDR3 nucleotide sequence: TGTGCCAGCAGTTTATCTATGAGCGGGAGTCAGGATGAGCAGTTCTTC.

A few counts support this clonotype. The genes are TRBV21-1 and TRBJ2-2; the D call of TRBD2 is as the table states it, not checked on the DNA. TRBV21-1 is a recognized pseudogene. The CDR3 covers 17 residues. The CDR3 sequence: CASSKDRLAADTGELFF. The CDR3 nucleotides are TGTGCCAGCAGCAAAGATCGACTAGCGGCAGACACCGGGGAGCTGTTTTTT.

This clonotype was detected ten times or more. The chain recombines TRBV18 with TRBJ2-3; D is undetermined. CDR3 length equals 15 residues. The V end was cut by 2 bases, the J end by 0 bases, with 9 bases between. Germline assignment: CDR1 KGHSH and CDR2 LQKENI. The CDR3: CASSPTRTSTDTQYF. The CDR3 DNA follows: TGTGCCAGCTCACCAACACGAACTAGCACAGATACGCAGTATTTT.

This clonotype was counted many times. The chain has TRBV11-2 and TRBJ2-7; the D is unclear. The CDR3 covers 13 residues. V lost 3 bases and J lost 3, with 9 bases in between. Germline CDR1 is SGHAT and CDR2 is FQNNGV. The CDR3 DNA follows: TGTGCCAGCAGCTTCAACCCAATCTACGAGCAGTACGTC. Translation: CASSFNPIYEQYV.

This clonotype was counted many times. This rearrangement joins TRBV19 to TRBJ1-1, with a possible D match to TRBD1 (6 bases). V was pared by 8 bases and J by 6 bases, with 13 bases between. CDR1 and CDR2 from the germline V gene are LNHDA and SQIVND (reference sequence). This CDR3 contains 12 residues. The CDR3 loop is CASGGRGAEAFF. The CDR3 nucleotides are TGTGCCAGTGGGGGCCGGGGAGCTGAAGCTTTCTTT.

In its sample, this clonotype was seen a few times. This chain joins TRBV4-1 and TRBJ2-1, with TRBD1 matching 11 bases. Germline CDR1 and CDR2: MGHRA and YSYEKL. The CDR3 loop spans 16 amino acids. Germline trimming cut 1 base from V and 8 bases from J; bases unmatched to any gene: 7. The CDR3: CASSQVWTGGVDEQFF. CDR3 DNA: TGCGCCAGCAGCCAAGTTTGGACAGGGGGCGTCGATGAGCAGTTCTTC.

A few counts support this clonotype. The chain links TRBV4-3 to TRBJ2-7, with D perhaps being TRBD1 or TRBD2 (7 bases each). From germline, CDR1 is LGHNA and CDR2 YSLEER. CDR3 length: 15 residues. V was clipped by 4 bases and J by 9 bases, with 22 bases between them. The CDR3 loop reads CASSPERDSGLGQYF. As DNA, the CDR3 is TGCGCCAGCAGCCCGGAGCGGGACAGCGGCTTAGGGCAGTACTTC.

This clonotype was seen repeatedly, ten times or more. The CDR3, as DNA: TGTGCCAGCAGCCAAGATCCACCTGGCAGCTCCTACAATGAGCAGTTCTTC. Protein: CASSQDPPGSSYNEQFF. The chain links TRBV4-2 to TRBJ2-1; no clear D. Trimming took 0 bases from V and 0 from J, leaving 12 bases between them. Germline V CDR1 and CDR2: LGHNA, YNFKEQ. This CDR3 has 17 amino acids.

Many counts were recorded for this clonotype. The chain combines TRBV29-1 with TRBJ2-3, with D perhaps being TRBD1 or TRBD2 (6 bases each). Trimming shortened V by 4 bases and J by 0 bases, and 14 bases separated the two germline ends. This CDR3 region has 15 residues. CDR1 and CDR2 (germline): SQVTM, ANQGSEA. For the CDR3, the DNA is TGCAGCGTTGGACGGGGGCGGTCTAGCACAGATACGCAGTATTTT. This translates into CSVGRGRSSTDTQYF.

The table lists this clonotype with many counts. The V call is TRBV28, the J call TRBJ2-7; the D is unclear. Germline-derived CDR1 and CDR2 are MDHEN and SYDVKM. V dropped 6 bases and J dropped 2 bases, with 8 bases sitting between them. This CDR3 has 12 amino acids. CDR3 DNA sequence: TGTGCCAGCAGCCTTCGCACCTACGAGCAGTACTTC. Residues: CASSLRTYEQYF.

The table lists this clonotype with many counts. J is TRBJ2-5 and V is TRBV29-1; the D gene is possibly TRBD2 (6 bases). The length of the CDR3 is 13 residues. V lost 1 base and J lost 5, with 11 bases in between. Germline assignment: CDR1 SQVTM and CDR2 ANQGSEA. CDR3: CSVEGGTGETQYF. CDR3 DNA: TGCAGCGTTGAAGGCGGGACCGGTGAGACCCAGTACTTC.